The 32 T cell receptor beta chains listed next were all sequenced from one sample in a study of blood T cell repertoires in COVID-19. Using immunoSEQ multiplex PCR, the repertoire was profiled, and TCRdb retains in-frame clones only, with some absent. Here the sample spans about 290,000 clones, about 89% being singletons. The sample was PBMCs or T cells enriched from blood (not recorded which). The receptors originated from a woman in her thirties or forties who had recovered from COVID-19.

This clone came up once. This chain links TRBV9 with TRBJ2-2, with D hard to call. The V and J ends lost 6 bases and 6 bases respectively, with 9 bases between them. CDR3 length: 12 amino acids. Germline V lookup: CDR1 SGDLS, CDR2 YYNGEE. CDR3 residues: CASTYSAGELFF. The CDR3 DNA reads TGTGCCAGCACCTACAGTGCCGGGGAGCTGTTTTTT.

The chain has TRBV19 and TRBJ1-3; 7 bases fit TRBD1. With V trimmed by 3 bases and J by 1 base, 6 bases remained unmatched. The CDR3 spans 16 residues. Germline V gene sequence: CDR1 LNHDA, CDR2 SQIVND (reference sequence). DNA of the CDR3: TGTGCCAGTAGTATCCAGGGGGAATTGTCTGGAAACACCATATATTTT. Translated, it gives CASSIQGELSGNTIYF. Supplemented by reference TRBV19 and TRBJ1-3, the full variable domain reads DGGITQSPKYLFRKEGQNVTLSCEQNLNHDAMYWYRQDPGQGLRLIYYSQIVNDFQKGDIAEGYSVSREKKESFPLTVTSAQKNPTAFYLCASSIQGELSGNTIYFGEGSWLTVV.

CDR3 in amino acids: CASSFRQLGTSGSTNKETQYF. DNA of the CDR3: TGTGCCAGCAGCTTCCGCCAGCTCGGGACTAGCGGGAGTACAAATAAAGAGACCCAGTACTTC. The V and J genes are TRBV7-6 and TRBJ2-5; 14 bases are shared with TRBD2. The CDR3 has 21 residues. The ends lost 3 bases at V and 3 bases at J; junction bases unmatched: 18. Germline V gene data show CDR1 as SGHVS and CDR2 as FNYEAQ.

The chain couples TRBV18 to TRBJ2-3, with 12 bases that match TRBD2. The ends lost 3 bases at V and 3 bases at J; junction bases unmatched: 4. CDR3 length equals 16 residues. From germline, CDR1 is KGHSH and CDR2 LQKENI. DNA for the CDR3: TGTGCCAGCTCACCCTGGACTAGCGGGGTTACAGATACGCAGTATTTT. Amino acids: CASSPWTSGVTDTQYF.

The rearrangement joins TRBV7-9 to TRBJ1-4; D not certain. This CDR3 is built from 12 residues. The ends were cut back, 3 bases at V and 7 bases at J, with 6 bases in the middle. Germline V gives CDR1 SEHNR, CDR2 FQNEAQ (reference sequence). DNA of the CDR3: TGTGCCAGCAGCTTGCGGCGTGAAAAACTGTTTTTT. Amino acids: CASSLRREKLFF. Supplemented by reference TRBV7-9 and TRBJ1-4, the full variable domain reads DTGVSQNPRHKITKRGQNVTFRCDPISEHNRLYWYRQTLGQGPEFLTYFQNEAQLEKSRLLSDRFSAERPKGSFSTLEIQRTEQGDSAMYLCASSLRREKLFFGSGTQLSVL.

V and J are TRBV25-1 and TRBJ1-2; D unclear. The V and J ends lost 4 bases and 8 bases respectively, with 14 bases between them. The CDR3 runs to 13 residues. Looked up from germline, CDR1 is MGHDK and CDR2 is SYGVNS. DNA of the CDR3: TGTGCCAGCAGTGCTTCGGGAGCCCTAGGCTACACCTTC. Its translation is CASSASGALGYTF.

CDR3 nucleotides: TGTGCCAGCAGCTTACGGGCGGGGGGCCAAGAGACCCAGTACTTC. Its translation is CASSLRAGGQETQYF. The rearrangement joins TRBV7-3 to TRBJ2-5, with TRBD2 matching 8 bases. V lost 2 bases, J lost 1 base, and 3 bases stayed unmatched. This CDR3 is 15 amino acids long. Germline V gene sequence: CDR1 SGHTA, CDR2 FQGTGA.

The chain is built from TRBV18 and TRBJ1-2; D gene unclear. Deletions cut 2 bases from V and 1 base from J, with 11 bases between. This CDR3 is 15 amino acids long. Germline V gene sequence: CDR1 KGHSH, CDR2 LQKENI. The CDR3 DNA is TGTGCCAGCTCACCAGGGCCTACAAGTAACTATGGCTACACCTTC. It codes for CASSPGPTSNYGYTF.

The rearrangement joins TRBV6-2 or TRBV6-3 to TRBJ2-3; a weak D match, TRBD2 (6 bases). Germline V lookup: CDR1 MNHEY, CDR2 SVGEGT. This CDR3 region has 15 residues. V lost 5 bases and J 2 bases, leaving 14 bases between the germline ends. The CDR3 reads CASSRISGYTDTQYF. The CDR3 DNA follows: TGTGCCAGCAGTAGGATTAGCGGCTACACAGATACGCAGTATTTT.

This chain joins TRBV7-8 and TRBJ1-1; maybe TRBD1 (5 bases). CDR1 is SGHVS and CDR2 is FQNEAQ in the germline V gene. CDR3 length: 14 amino acids. The V end was cut by 4 bases, the J end by 0 bases, with 9 bases between. In DNA form, the CDR3 reads TGTGCCAGCAGCTCACAGGCTCTGAACACTGAAGCTTTCTTT. Its protein is CASSSQALNTEAFF.

The sample holds one count of this clone. The chain employs TRBV5-6 and TRBJ2-1, with TRBD2 identical over 13 bases. This CDR3 is 19 amino acids long. Per germline, CDR1 SGHDT and CDR2 YYEEEE. J lost 10 bases, V lost 0 bases, and 16 bases had no gene match. This CDR3 is CASSLAVGIGLAGVGEQFF. CDR3 DNA sequence: TGTGCCAGCAGCTTGGCAGTGGGGATCGGACTAGCGGGAGTAGGGGAGCAGTTCTTC. Combining the CDR3 with reference TRBV5-6 and TRBJ2-1 gives the whole variable domain DAGVTQSPTHLIKTRGQQVTLRCSPKSGHDTVSWYQQALGQGPQFIFQYYEEEERQRGNFPDRFSGHQFPNYSSELNVNALLLGDSALYLCASSLAVGIGLAGVGEQFFGPGTRLTVL.

This chain links TRBV7-9 with TRBJ2-2, with a weak D call TRBD2 (6 bases). Germline V gives CDR1 SEHNR, CDR2 FQNEAQ (reference sequence). V shed 1 base and J shed 7 bases, with 19 bases lying between them. The CDR3 loop spans 17 amino acids. The CDR3 region is CASSLEFGGPLIGELFF. CDR3 DNA sequence: TGTGCCAGCAGCTTAGAATTCGGAGGGCCCTTGATCGGGGAGCTGTTTTTT.

V usage is TRBV30 and J usage is TRBJ2-1; tentative D call: TRBD1 (5 bases). CDR1 is GTSNPN and CDR2 is SVGIG in the germline V gene (reference sequence). Trimming left V 7 bases short and J 8 bases short, with 12 bases between. The CDR3 consists of 11 residues. The CDR3 region has the DNA TGTGCCTACCTGGGGCCAGATGAGCAGTTCTTC. Residues: CAYLGPDEQFF.

The V and J genes are TRBV25-1 and TRBJ1-1; D might be TRBD1 (5 bases). Looked up from germline, CDR1 is MGHDK and CDR2 is SYGVNS. The CDR3 covers 17 residues. V was trimmed by 0 bases and J by 1 base, leaving 15 bases between them. Here the CDR3 DNA reads TGTGCCAGCAGTGAATACAGGCTAAGGGGCCAGAACACTGAAGCTTTCTTT. Translating it yields CASSEYRLRGQNTEAFF.

This rearrangement joins TRBV19 to TRBJ2-3; D perhaps matches TRBD1 (5 bases). This CDR3 contains 14 residues. Germline CDR1 and CDR2: LNHDA and SQIVND (reference sequence). Trimming took 7 bases from V and 0 from J, leaving 11 bases between them. The CDR3 protein is CASKGALSTDTQYF. The CDR3 bases are TGTGCCAGTAAAGGGGCCTTGAGCACAGATACGCAGTATTTT.

The V and J genes are TRBV23-1 and TRBJ2-7; 11 bases fit TRBD2. TRBV23-1 is an open reading frame whose function is uncertain. The length of the CDR3 is 16 residues. Trimming removed 1 base from V and 2 bases from J; junction bases left unmatched: 4. The CDR3 nucleotides are TGCGCCAGCAGTCAATTCGGGACTAGCGGTCCCTACGAGCAGTACTTC. It is translated as CASSQFGTSGPYEQYF.

V gene TRBV18 combines with J gene TRBJ2-7; a possible D gene is TRBD2 (6 bases). Germline CDR1 is KGHSH and CDR2 is LQKENI. The CDR3 runs 16 residues. Trimming removed 3 bases at V and 4 bases at J, with 19 bases between. This chain's CDR3 is CASSPMSGGDAYEQYF. The CDR3 nucleotides are TGTGCCAGCTCACCGATGTCTGGAGGGGATGCTTACGAGCAGTACTTC.

This clone was found once. In DNA form, the CDR3 reads TGTGCCAGCAGCTCTACCGGGACAGCGAACACTGAAGCTTTCTTT. Protein product: CASSSTGTANTEAFF. The J gene is TRBJ1-1, the V gene TRBV2; 7 positions agree with TRBD1. Germline V gives CDR1 SNHLY, CDR2 FYNNEI. Unmatched junction bases numbered 8, after V lost 6 bases and J lost 1 base. CDR3 length: 15 residues.

The V and J genes are TRBV5-1 and TRBJ1-2; 12 bases map to TRBD1. The CDR3 runs 18 residues. The germline V gene encodes CDR1 SGHRS and CDR2 YFSETQ. The V and J ends lost 5 bases and 4 bases, in that order; junction bases with no gene match: 15. CDR3 in amino acids: CASSPHSGQGAPGYGYTF. In DNA, the CDR3 is TGCGCCAGCAGTCCTCATTCGGGACAGGGGGCCCCAGGCTATGGCTACACCTTC.

The rearrangement uses TRBV9 and TRBJ1-6, with unresolved D. V was shortened by 0 bases and J by 5 bases, with 12 bases between the two germline ends. Looked up from germline, CDR1 is SGDLS and CDR2 is YYNGEE. The CDR3 sequence is 16 residues long. The DNA for the CDR3 is TGTGCCAGCAGCGTAGGGCTGGGTAGCGATAATTCACCCCTCCACTTT. It specifies CASSVGLGSDNSPLHF.

The rearrangement links TRBV5-6 to TRBJ2-1; TRBD1 aligns across 8 bases. J lost 0 bases, V lost 4 bases, and 3 bases had no gene match. This CDR3 has 15 amino acids. The germline CDR1 and CDR2 sequences are SGHDT and YYEEEE. Here the CDR3 reads CASSRDRSSYNEQFF. As DNA, the CDR3 is TGTGCCAGCAGCCGGGACAGGAGCTCCTACAATGAGCAGTTCTTC.

This chain connects TRBV5-4 to TRBJ2-7; no clear D. This CDR3 contains 13 residues. V lost 0 bases, J lost 4 bases, and 8 bases lay in between. Germline values: CDR1 SGHNT, CDR2 YYREEE (reference sequence). The CDR3 DNA sequence: TGTGCCAGCAGCTTGGACAGAATATACGAGCAGTACTTC. Translated: CASSLDRIYEQYF. The full variable domain, its missing parts supplied by reference TRBV5-4 and TRBJ2-7, is ETGVTQSPTHLIKTRGQQVTLRCSSQSGHNTVSWYQQALGQGPQFIFQYYREEENGRGNFPPRFSGLQFPNYSSELNVNALELDDSALYLCASSLDRIYEQYFGPGTRLTVT.

On this clone: This sample includes further DNA sequences coding for the same CDR3. The genes are TRBV7-2 and TRBJ1-1; D is possibly TRBD1 (6 bases). The length of the CDR3 is 13 residues. CDR1 is SGHTA and CDR2 is FQGNSA in the germline V gene. With 5 bases removed from V and 3 bases from J, the gap between germline ends came to 10 bases. The CDR3 sequence: CASSVQGYTEAFF. The CDR3 nucleotides are TGTGCCAGCAGCGTACAGGGTTACACTGAAGCTTTCTTT.

The genes are TRBV19 and TRBJ2-3; possible D gene TRBD1, 7 bases. CDR3 length equals 14 residues. The germline CDR1 and CDR2 sequences are LNHDA and SQIVND (reference sequence). Trimming left V 8 bases short and J 5 bases short, with 17 bases between. CDR3 nucleotide sequence: TGTGCCAGTGCACAGGAGGGGGCAGTAGATACGCAGTATTTT. The encoded protein is CASAQEGAVDTQYF. The full variable domain, with the rest looked up from reference TRBV19 and TRBJ2-3, is DGGITQSPKYLFRKEGQNVTLSCEQNLNHDAMYWYRQDPGQGLRLIYYSQIVNDFQKGDIAEGYSVSREKKESFPLTVTSAQKNPTAFYLCASAQEGAVDTQYFGPGTRLTVL.

The chain combines TRBV2 with TRBJ1-1; the D is unclear. From germline, CDR1 is SNHLY and CDR2 FYNNEI. This CDR3 contains 15 residues. With 4 bases removed from V and 3 bases from J, the gap between germline ends came to 15 bases. CDR3 region: CASSGERVSDTEAFF. DNA of the CDR3: TGTGCCAGCAGTGGCGAAAGAGTCAGCGACACTGAAGCTTTCTTT. Drawing the rest from reference TRBV2 and TRBJ1-1, the complete variable domain is EPEVTQTPSHQVTQMGQEVILRCVPISNHLYFYWYRQILGQKVEFLVSFYNNEISEKSEIFDDQFSVERPDGSNFTLKIRSTKLEDSAMYFCASSGERVSDTEAFFGQGTRLTVV.

The V gene is TRBV18, the J gene TRBJ1-3, with TRBD1 matching over 8 bases. V lost 3 bases and J lost 2; bases outside the gene matches: 6. There are 16 residues in the CDR3. Germline V lookup: CDR1 KGHSH, CDR2 LQKENI. CDR3 region: CASSPPGTGPGNTIYF. DNA of the CDR3: TGTGCCAGCTCACCTCCCGGGACAGGCCCTGGAAACACCATATATTTT.

This clone occurred once. This sequence joins TRBV4-2 and TRBJ1-1; the D gene is possibly TRBD1 (6 bases). Trimming removed 0 bases from V and 4 bases from J, with 18 bases in between. The germline CDR1 and CDR2 sequences are LGHNA and YNFKEQ. CDR3 length: 17 residues. CDR3 DNA: TGTGCCAGCAGCCAAGATCGGGGGGGCAGCCTTGGCACTGAAGCTTTCTTT. Its protein is CASSQDRGGSLGTEAFF.

The CDR3 nucleotides are TGCACCAGCAGCCAAGATCTGTCCTCTACGGGCAATCAGCCCCAGCATTTT. Its translation: CTSSQDLSSTGNQPQHF. The V gene is TRBV1, the J gene TRBJ1-5. TRBV1 is termed a pseudogene. The CDR3 has 17 residues.

V and J are TRBV10-2 and TRBJ1-3, with a tentative D call TRBD1 (5 bases). With 5 bases removed from V and 3 bases from J, the gap between germline ends came to 17 bases. CDR1 is WSHSY, CDR2 SAAADI, per germline. CDR3 length equals 16 residues. The CDR3 sequence is CASSQGLTRSGNTIYF. As DNA, the CDR3 is TGCGCCAGCAGTCAGGGTTTGACGAGGAGTGGAAACACCATATATTTT.

The chain has TRBV2 and TRBJ2-7; 9 positions match TRBD1. Trimming took 7 bases from V and 0 from J; bases not matched to a gene: 4. Germline V gene lookup returns CDR1 SNHLY and CDR2 FYNNEI. The CDR3 spans 14 residues. The DNA for the CDR3 is TGTGCCAGCAAGGGACAGGGTATCTCCTACGAGCAGTACTTC. Amino acids: CASKGQGISYEQYF.

In the case of this clone: One end of the junction varies from germline; a read error may be responsible. The chain links TRBV20-1 to TRBJ2-5; perhaps TRBD2 as D (5 bases). Germline V gives CDR1 DFQATT, CDR2 SNEGSKA (reference sequence). The length of the CDR3 is 11 residues. This chain's CDR3 is CSASARETQHF. In DNA form, the CDR3 reads TGCAGTGCTAGTGCAAGGGAGACCCAGCACTTC.

The table lists this clone with a count of one. This chain joins TRBV7-3 and TRBJ2-1; perhaps TRBD1 as D (6 bases). Trimming removed 4 bases at V and 9 bases at J, with 10 bases between. The CDR3 has 12 amino acids. Germline assignment: CDR1 SGHTA and CDR2 FQGTGA. CDR3 coding DNA: TGTGCCAGCAGCTCCCTAGGGGGTGAGCAGTTCTTC. This translates into CASSSLGGEQFF.